These 22 T cell receptor beta chains originate from one sample sequenced in a study of CD8 T cells in Susac syndrome. Random hexamers served to reverse transcribe roughly 0.5 to 1 ug RNA. MiXCR, run by TCRdb on the immunoSEQ multiplex PCR reads, gives a single entry per CDR3 protein. Seen here are over 130,000 distinct CDR3 sequences, approximately 95% observed once, and the top ten hold more than 0.14%. The specimen sequenced was CD4+ T cells from PBMCs. The receptors were gathered from a human donor with Susac syndrome.

This clonotype was picked up one time. The V and J genes are TRBV12-3 or TRBV12-4 and TRBJ2-3; TRBD2 matches at 7 bases. With V trimmed by 5 bases and J by 0 bases, 2 bases remained unmatched. The CDR3 extends over 14 amino acids. The CDR3 is CASSGGDSTDTQYF. The DNA of the CDR3 is TGTGCCAGCAGTGGGGGGGACAGCACAGATACGCAGTATTTT.

The chain employs TRBV6-1 and TRBJ2-1, with 7 bases matching TRBD1. This CDR3 is 16 amino acids long. Germline assignment: CDR1 MNHNS and CDR2 SASEGT. V gave up 7 bases and J gave up 8 bases; unmatched junction bases: 17. The chain's CDR3 is CASTTHGRGYVHEQFF. DNA for the CDR3: TGTGCCAGCACAACGCACGGCAGGGGGTATGTCCATGAGCAGTTCTTC.

The chain links TRBV6-4 to TRBJ2-1; 10 bases match TRBD2. In germline, CDR1 is MRHNA, CDR2 SNTAGT. Trimming took 6 bases from V and 10 from J; bases not matched to a gene: 12. The CDR3 runs to 15 residues. CDR3 residues: CASSVGTSVSKEQFF. The CDR3 coding sequence is TGTGCCAGCAGCGTCGGGACTAGCGTCTCGAAGGAGCAGTTCTTC.

This chain connects TRBV24-1 to TRBJ2-7; 7 bases match TRBD1. CDR1 and CDR2 from the germline V gene are KGHDR and SFDVKD. V shed 2 bases, J shed 2 bases, and the junction held 8 bases outside the gene matches. CDR3 length: 16 amino acids. The CDR3 protein is CATSDSTDRAAYEQYF. The CDR3 region has the DNA TGTGCCACCAGTGATTCCACCGACAGGGCGGCCTACGAGCAGTACTTC.

The chain couples TRBV28 to TRBJ2-5; 7 bases match TRBD1. Germline CDR1 reads MDHEN; CDR2 reads SYDVKM. Unmatched junction bases numbered 12, after V lost 7 bases and J lost 4 bases. This CDR3 has 15 amino acids. CDR3 in DNA: TGTGCCAGCACCCCCGCGACAGGGAAGCGAGAGACCCAGTACTTC. Translation gives CASTPATGKRETQYF.

This chain joins TRBV2 and TRBJ2-7; 7 nucleotides match TRBD2. CDR1 is SNHLY, CDR2 FYNNEI, per germline. V was pared by 6 bases and J by 5 bases, with 10 bases of the junction left unmatched. The CDR3 covers 14 residues. This CDR3 reads CASRLLAPGDEQYF. The CDR3 nucleotides are TGTGCCAGCAGGCTACTAGCGCCGGGGGACGAGCAGTACTTC.

The chain is built from TRBV19 and TRBJ2-3; D is unclear. CDR1 and CDR2 (germline): LNHDA, SQIVND (reference sequence). The germline V and J ends were trimmed by 0 bases and 2 bases, with 9 bases remaining between them. The CDR3 consists of 15 residues. In DNA form, the CDR3 reads TGTGCCAGTAGTATAGACCGCCAGATCACAGATACGCAGTATTTT. As protein: CASSIDRQITDTQYF. The full variable domain, its missing parts supplied by reference TRBV19 and TRBJ2-3, is DGGITQSPKYLFRKEGQNVTLSCEQNLNHDAMYWYRQDPGQGLRLIYYSQIVNDFQKGDIAEGYSVSREKKESFPLTVTSAQKNPTAFYLCASSIDRQITDTQYFGPGTRLTVL.

This CDR3 is CASRAGGDTDTQYF. CDR3 bases: TGCGCCAGCCGAGCGGGGGGTGACACAGATACGCAGTATTTT. V gene TRBV10-2 combines with J gene TRBJ2-3; 9 bases fit TRBD2. V shed 8 bases and J 2 bases; nucleotides not matched to a gene: 5. The germline V gene encodes CDR1 WSHSY and CDR2 SAAADI. The CDR3 loop spans 14 amino acids.

This chain connects TRBV3-1 to TRBJ1-6, with D possibly being TRBD1 (5 bases). Trimming cost V 1 base and J 6 bases, with 7 bases left between them. CDR1 and CDR2 from the germline V gene are LGHDT and YNNKEL (reference sequence). This CDR3 has 14 amino acids. CDR3 loop: CASSQVGTNSPLHF. DNA of the CDR3: TGTGCCAGCAGCCAAGTGGGGACTAATTCACCCCTCCACTTT.

This clonotype was observed a single time. The V gene is TRBV28, the J gene TRBJ2-7; 7 bases fit TRBD1. This CDR3 contains 14 residues. Trimming took 6 bases from V and 2 from J; bases not matched to a gene: 7. The germline gives CDR1 MDHEN, CDR2 SYDVKM. CDR3 nucleotide sequence: TGTGCCAGCAGCCGGGGACAGATGCCCTACGAGCAGTACTTC. It specifies CASSRGQMPYEQYF. Complete variable domain (other parts from reference TRBV28 and TRBJ2-7): DVKVTQSSRYLVKRTGEKVFLECVQDMDHENMFWYRQDPGLGLRLIYFSYDVKMKEKGDIPEGYSVSREKKERFSLILESASTNQTSMYLCASSRGQMPYEQYFGPGTRLTVT.

J is TRBJ1-1 and V is TRBV5-1; 10 bases map to TRBD1. CDR3 length equals 13 residues. Trimming at V came to 4 bases and at J to 3 bases, leaving 0 bases not matched to a gene. Germline CDR1 and CDR2: SGHRS and YFSETQ. CDR3 region: CASSDRGHTEAFF. CDR3 nucleotide sequence: TGCGCCAGCAGCGACAGGGGGCACACTGAAGCTTTCTTT.

The chain carries TRBV20-1 and TRBJ1-2; possibly TRBD1 for D (6 bases). This CDR3 comprises 12 residues. CDR1 and CDR2 from the germline V gene are DFQATT and SNEGSKA (reference sequence). The V end lost 4 bases, the J end lost 8 bases, and 14 bases lay between the germline ends. The CDR3 DNA is TGCAGTGCTAATCAGGGGATATGGGGCTACACCTTC. Its translation is CSANQGIWGYTF.

The rearrangement uses TRBV15 and TRBJ1-2; tentatively, D is TRBD1 (6 bases). This CDR3 comprises 14 residues. Between the trimmed V and J ends, which lost 5 bases and 8 bases, there was a span of 18 bases. Germline assignment: CDR1 LNHNV and CDR2 YYDKDF (reference sequence). CDR3: CATSPRGGARGYTF. The CDR3 DNA reads as TGTGCCACCAGCCCTCGGGGGGGGGCGCGCGGCTACACCTTC.

The V and J genes are TRBV4-1 and TRBJ2-7; D is undetermined. Germline V gives CDR1 MGHRA, CDR2 YSYEKL. The CDR3 is made up of 15 amino acids. Trimming left V 3 bases short and J 2 bases short, with 14 bases between. Written as DNA, the CDR3 is TGCGCCAGCAGCCACCTAGAACTGCAAACCTACGAGCAGTACTTC. It specifies CASSHLELQTYEQYF.

The chain combines TRBV2 with TRBJ2-7; D unclear. The CDR3 totals 12 residues. CDR1 is SNHLY, CDR2 FYNNEI, per germline. V gave up 4 bases and J gave up 3 bases, with 7 bases separating them. CDR3 nucleotides: TGTGCCAGCAGTGGTCAAAACTACGAGCAGTACTTC. Residues: CASSGQNYEQYF.

The rearrangement joins TRBV9 to TRBJ2-1, with TRBD2 matching over 8 bases. The junction had 5 bases not matched to a gene; V was cut back by 2 bases and J by 4 bases. The V gene's germline CDR1 is SGDLS and CDR2 YYNGEE. The CDR3 spans 15 residues. Here the CDR3 reads CASSVSGSSYNEQFF. DNA for the CDR3: TGTGCCAGCAGCGTCAGCGGGAGCTCTTACAATGAGCAGTTCTTC.

The genes are TRBV29-1 and TRBJ2-7; D gene unclear. V gave up 4 bases and J gave up 2 bases, with 12 bases separating them. Germline lookup yields CDR1 SQVTM and CDR2 ANQGSEA. This CDR3 has 13 amino acids. This chain's CDR3 is CSVGSQEPYEQYF. The CDR3, as DNA: TGCAGCGTTGGCTCTCAGGAACCCTACGAGCAGTACTTC.

The chain joins TRBV30 to TRBJ2-3; TRBD2 might be the D (6 bases). The germline gives CDR1 GTSNPN, CDR2 SVGIG (reference sequence). Deletions cut 0 bases from V and 2 bases from J, with 9 bases between. The CDR3 runs 14 residues. The DNA of the CDR3 is TGTGCCTGGAGTGTACGGCGGGACACAGATACGCAGTATTTT. Its translation: CAWSVRRDTDTQYF.

V usage is TRBV19 and J usage is TRBJ2-7; TRBD2 is a possible D gene (6 bases). The V gene lost 3 bases and the J gene lost 9 bases, with 15 bases spanning the gap. Germline CDR1 and CDR2: LNHDA and SQIVND (reference sequence). This CDR3 has 13 amino acids. The DNA of the CDR3 is TGTGCCAGTAGTATCAGTGGCGGGGTGAGGCAGTACTTC. Amino acid sequence: CASSISGGVRQYF.

This chain uses TRBV20-1 with TRBJ2-5, with 8 bases matching TRBD1. The J segment lost 5 bases and the V segment lost 0 bases, leaving 8 bases of the junction unmatched. The CDR3 has 15 amino acids. Germline CDR1 reads DFQATT; CDR2 reads SNEGSKA (reference sequence). The CDR3 region is CSARDLGQGMETQYF. The CDR3 coding sequence is TGCAGTGCTAGAGATCTAGGACAGGGTATGGAGACCCAGTACTTC.

V gene TRBV4-1 combines with J gene TRBJ2-1; the D is unclear. Trimming left V 1 base short and J 4 bases short, with 11 bases between. CDR3 length equals 15 residues. Germline assignment: CDR1 MGHRA and CDR2 YSYEKL. The CDR3 region is CASSQGLREYNEQFF. The CDR3 DNA follows: TGCGCCAGCAGCCAAGGGCTAAGGGAATACAATGAGCAGTTCTTC.

This chain joins TRBV20-1 and TRBJ1-2, with 8 bases identical to TRBD1. The germline V gene has CDR1 DFQATT and CDR2 SNEGSKA (reference sequence). The junction had 11 bases not matched to a gene; V was cut back by 6 bases and J by 2 bases. The CDR3 extends over 15 amino acids. The DNA of the CDR3 is TGCAGTGCCCTGGGACAGGAGAACTCAAACTATGGCTACACCTTC. As protein: CSALGQENSNYGYTF.